One sample yielded the 22 T cell receptor beta chains listed below, sequenced in a study of shared clonotypes between healthy human individuals. Libraries were prepared by immunoSEQ multiplex PCR; TCRdb keeps only in-frame clonotypes and omits some of them. The top ten hold 0.37% of the sample, which has some 2,500,000 clones, around 90% seen once. The specimen was naive CD4+ T cells from PBMCs. Sample subset: CD45RA+ positively selected. The receptors come from a man younger than 30 in good health. Some clones in this sample may be carry-over from other donors' samples.

This clone has only one observation. The rearrangement uses TRBV4-3 and TRBJ2-1; TRBD1 might be the D (6 bases). Per germline, CDR1 LGHNA and CDR2 YSLEER. V lost 2 bases and J lost 2, with 10 bases in between. The CDR3 loop spans 15 amino acids. The CDR3 bases are TGCGCCAGCAGCCAACAGGGGTCCCCCTACAATGAGCAGTTCTTC. Translation: CASSQQGSPYNEQFF.

V gene TRBV7-9 combines with J gene TRBJ1-2; D gene unclear. Germline-derived CDR1 and CDR2 are SEHNR and FQNEAQ (reference sequence). The ends were cut back, 4 bases at V and 2 bases at J, with 11 bases in the middle. The CDR3 runs to 14 residues. DNA of the CDR3: TGTGCCAGCAGCTCCGTGGGCGCGAACTATGGCTACACCTTC. It encodes CASSSVGANYGYTF.

The chain joins TRBV29-1 to TRBJ2-3, with 14 bases matching TRBD2. The CDR3 consists of 15 residues. Germline CDR1 SQVTM, CDR2 ANQGSEA. V gave up 7 bases and J gave up 3 bases; unmatched junction bases: 6. CDR3 DNA sequence: TGCAGCGGGACGGGACTAGCGGGAGTTACAGATACGCAGTATTTT. This encodes CSGTGLAGVTDTQYF.

The chain has TRBV7-8 and TRBJ2-5; D may be TRBD2 (5 bases). Per germline, CDR1 SGHVS and CDR2 FQNEAQ. V lost 2 bases to trimming and J lost 5 bases, with 9 bases between them. This CDR3 spans 13 amino acids. The CDR3 is CASSLPGWETQYF. The CDR3 coding sequence is TGTGCCAGCAGCTTACCGGGGTGGGAGACCCAGTACTTC.

V gene TRBV5-4 combines with J gene TRBJ1-2; D gene ambiguous. Germline V gene lookup returns CDR1 SGHNT and CDR2 YYREEE (reference sequence). The CDR3 has 14 residues. V was trimmed by 4 bases and J by 8 bases, leaving 18 bases between them. The CDR3 loop reads CASSPGTLTTGYTF. The CDR3 nucleotides read TGTGCCAGCAGCCCGGGCACCCTTACCACCGGCTACACCTTC.

The rearrangement joins TRBV30 to TRBJ2-3; D may be TRBD2 (7 bases). CDR1 and CDR2 from the germline V gene are GTSNPN and SVGIG (reference sequence). Between the trimmed V and J ends, which lost 1 base and 6 bases, there was a span of 14 bases. CDR3 length: 14 residues. The CDR3 nucleotides read TGTGCCTGGAGTGCGGGACTAAGGGGGGATACGCAGTATTTT. This codes for CAWSAGLRGDTQYF. The whole variable domain, filled in from reference TRBV30 and TRBJ2-3, reads SQTIHQWPATLVQPVGSPLSLECTVEGTSNPNLYWYRQAAGRGLQLLFYSVGIGQISSEVPQNLSASRPQDRQFILSSKKLLLSDSGFYLCAWSAGLRGDTQYFGPGTRLTVL.

The chain links TRBV5-5 to TRBJ2-1; unclear D gene. The germline V and J ends were trimmed by 0 bases and 3 bases, with 7 bases remaining between them. CDR3 length equals 14 residues. Germline V gene sequence: CDR1 SGHKS, CDR2 YYEKEE (reference sequence). The CDR3 DNA reads as TGTGCCAGCAGCTTGGTGCAGAACTACAATGAGCAGTTCTTC. As protein: CASSLVQNYNEQFF.

V gene TRBV6-1 combines with J gene TRBJ2-5; no clear D. The CDR3 runs to 14 residues. Germline values: CDR1 MNHNS, CDR2 SASEGT. Trimming shortened V by 7 bases and J by 5 bases, and 17 bases separated the two germline ends. CDR3 residues: CASTRTVPVETQYF. The CDR3 region has the DNA TGTGCCAGCACCAGGACCGTGCCAGTGGAGACCCAGTACTTC.

This clone was observed a single time. The V gene is TRBV7-6, the J gene TRBJ2-2, with D maybe TRBD2 (5 bases). V was cut by 4 bases and J by 0 bases, with 18 bases left in between. The CDR3 contains 18 residues. Germline-derived CDR1 and CDR2 are SGHVS and FNYEAQ. CDR3 nucleotide sequence: TGTGCCAGCAGCTCCCGGGCCGTCGCGGGCCCGAACACCGGGGAGCTGTTTTTT. It translates to CASSSRAVAGPNTGELFF.

About this clone itself: Other nucleotide sequences in the sample specify the same CDR3. The rearrangement joins TRBV7-9 to TRBJ2-3, with TRBD2 matching over 13 bases. J was trimmed by 2 bases and V by 5 bases; bases with no gene match: 4. Germline CDR1 is SEHNR and CDR2 is FQNEAQ (reference sequence). The length of the CDR3 is 16 residues. The chain's CDR3 is CASSTGLAGLTDTQYF. Here the CDR3 DNA reads TGTGCCAGCAGCACGGGACTAGCGGGACTCACAGATACGCAGTATTTT.

The V gene is TRBV11-2, the J gene TRBJ1-4, with 7 bases identical to TRBD1. J lost 4 bases, V lost 4 bases, and 6 bases had no gene match. The CDR3 contains 15 residues. Germline V gives CDR1 SGHAT, CDR2 FQNNGV. CDR3 nucleotides: TGTGCCAGCAGCTCACCAGGGGGGCTTAATGAAAAACTGTTTTTT. Translation gives CASSSPGGLNEKLFF.

The chain couples TRBV19 to TRBJ1-1; TRBD1 agrees at 7 bases. Per the germline V gene, CDR1 is LNHDA and CDR2 is SQIVND (reference sequence). The CDR3 extends over 14 amino acids. The V and J ends lost 6 bases and 5 bases, in that order; junction bases with no gene match: 9. As DNA, the CDR3 is TGTGCCAGTAGCCTACACAGGGGAGGTACTGAAGCTTTCTTT. Its protein is CASSLHRGGTEAFF. Variable domain in full (rest from reference TRBV19 and TRBJ1-1): DGGITQSPKYLFRKEGQNVTLSCEQNLNHDAMYWYRQDPGQGLRLIYYSQIVNDFQKGDIAEGYSVSREKKESFPLTVTSAQKNPTAFYLCASSLHRGGTEAFFGQGTRLTVV.

This chain links TRBV6-1 with TRBJ1-4; TRBD1 matches at 7 bases. After removal of 6 bases from V and 7 bases from J, the junction contained 8 bases not matched to a gene. There are 14 residues in the CDR3. Germline CDR1 is MNHNS and CDR2 is SASEGT. The CDR3 is CASRTGAGIEKLFF. The CDR3 bases are TGTGCCAGCAGAACAGGGGCGGGGATTGAAAAACTGTTTTTT.

This clone was seen once. The same CDR3 also results from other DNA sequences found in this sample. The gene calls are TRBV28 and TRBJ2-7; 9 positions agree with TRBD1. CDR1 is MDHEN and CDR2 is SYDVKM in the germline V gene. V trimming: 2 bases; J trimming: 5 bases; junction bases outside the gene matches: 1. The CDR3 runs 13 residues. The CDR3 loop is CASSLTGGHEQYF. CDR3 nucleotides: TGTGCCAGCAGTTTAACAGGGGGCCACGAGCAGTACTTC.

In DNA, the CDR3 is TGTGCCAGCAGCTTAGGTAGTACTATACGTAGCGAGCAGTACTTC. This codes for CASSLGSTIRSEQYF. The chain combines TRBV7-8 with TRBJ2-7; D call uncertain. Trimming cost V 1 base and J 6 bases, with 16 bases left between them. Germline CDR1 is SGHVS and CDR2 is FQNEAQ. The CDR3 runs 15 residues.

The V gene is TRBV5-5, the J gene TRBJ2-3, with 10 bases that match TRBD2. The CDR3 runs to 16 residues. V lost 0 bases and J lost 3; bases outside the gene matches: 4. Germline-derived CDR1 and CDR2 are SGHKS and YYEKEE (reference sequence). The CDR3 reads CASSLGPTSGTDTQYF. Written as DNA, the CDR3 is TGTGCCAGCAGCTTGGGGCCGACTAGCGGGACAGATACGCAGTATTTT.

Remarks on this clone: The same CDR3 can be traced to other DNA sequences in this sample. The chain combines TRBV18 with TRBJ1-1; no reliable D call. CDR1 is KGHSH and CDR2 is LQKENI in the germline V gene. This CDR3 region has 14 residues. With 3 bases removed from V and 1 base from J, the gap between germline ends came to 9 bases. The chain's CDR3 is CASSPSLGNTEAFF. The CDR3 DNA reads as TGTGCCAGCTCACCTTCTTTGGGGAACACTGAAGCTTTCTTT.

The count of this clone is one. The sample contains more than one DNA sequence encoding this CDR3. The chain employs TRBV5-4 and TRBJ2-5; no firm D call. Germline loops: CDR1 SGHNT, CDR2 YYREEE (reference sequence). Trimming removed 1 base from V and 5 bases from J, with 9 bases in between. The CDR3 has 13 amino acids. The CDR3 DNA is TGTGCCAGCAGCTTGAGGGCCGGTGAGACCCAGTACTTC. Amino acids: CASSLRAGETQYF. Looking up the rest from reference TRBV5-4 and TRBJ2-5 gives the full variable domain: ETGVTQSPTHLIKTRGQQVTLRCSSQSGHNTVSWYQQALGQGPQFIFQYYREEENGRGNFPPRFSGLQFPNYSSELNVNALELDDSALYLCASSLRAGETQYFGPGTRLLVL.

The chain uses TRBV6-1 and TRBJ2-3; a possible D gene is TRBD1 (6 bases). CDR1 and CDR2 (germline): MNHNS, SASEGT. The CDR3 sequence is 16 residues long. V was trimmed by 3 bases and J by 0 bases, leaving 13 bases between them. The CDR3: CASSDVRTDSTDTQYF. In DNA form, the CDR3 reads TGTGCCAGCAGTGACGTACGGACAGACAGCACAGATACGCAGTATTTT.

The chain has TRBV6-5 and TRBJ2-7; D uncertain. CDR1 is MNHEY, CDR2 SVGAGI, per germline. With 7 bases removed from V and 3 bases from J, the gap between germline ends came to 16 bases. The CDR3 is 14 residues long. This chain's CDR3 is CASTEPQASYEQYF. As DNA, the CDR3 is TGTGCCAGCACCGAACCCCAGGCCAGCTACGAGCAGTACTTC.

The chain recombines TRBV5-4 with TRBJ1-6; TRBD1 matches 11 bases. The CDR3 covers 15 residues. Trimming removed 1 base from V and 14 bases from J; junction bases left unmatched: 8. Per germline, CDR1 SGHNT and CDR2 YYREEE (reference sequence). The CDR3 DNA sequence: TGTGCCAGCAGCTTGCGAGGACAGGGGGCGTCGGCCCTCCACTTT. This codes for CASSLRGQGASALHF. The full variable domain, completed using reference TRBV5-4 and TRBJ1-6, is ETGVTQSPTHLIKTRGQQVTLRCSSQSGHNTVSWYQQALGQGPQFIFQYYREEENGRGNFPPRFSGLQFPNYSSELNVNALELDDSALYLCASSLRGQGASALHFGNGTRLTVT.

The chain combines TRBV7-2 with TRBJ2-5, with a possible D match to TRBD1 (5 bases). The CDR3 consists of 14 residues. V lost 3 bases to trimming and J lost 4 bases, with 12 bases between them. CDR1 is SGHTA and CDR2 is FQGNSA in the germline V gene. CDR3 sequence reads: CASSFSRTRETQYF. DNA for the CDR3: TGTGCCAGCAGCTTTTCCCGGACACGAGAGACCCAGTACTTC.